This passage covers 27 T cell receptor beta chains from one sample sequenced in a study of T cells in Graves' hyperthyroidism and ophthalmopathy. Researchers amplified the TCR beta CDR3 regions from RNA transcripts. The HTBI primer set served for first-round RT-PCR of the TCR CDR3. TCRdb re-called the multiplex PCR reads with MiXCR, one entry per CDR3 protein. The table lists about 380,000 distinct CDR3 sequences, roughly 12% of them singletons, with about 20% in the top ten. The sequenced sample was blood. These receptors were obtained from a man aged 25 to 40 with Graves' hyperthyroidism that later progressed to Graves' ophthalmopathy.

At least ten counts were recorded for this clonotype. The chain is built from TRBV24-1 and TRBJ1-5; 7 nucleotides agree with TRBD1. The CDR3 has 14 amino acids. The germline gives CDR1 KGHDR, CDR2 SFDVKD. V trimming: 3 bases; J trimming: 5 bases; junction bases outside the gene matches: 3. CDR3 region: CATSDVTGYQPQHF. The CDR3 nucleotides read TGTGCCACCAGTGATGTGACAGGGTATCAGCCCCAGCATTTT.

This clonotype was seen repeatedly, ten times or more. This chain connects TRBV20-1 to TRBJ2-5; D might be TRBD2 (5 bases). Between the trimmed V and J ends, which lost 4 bases and 2 bases, there was a span of 17 bases. The germline V gene encodes CDR1 DFQATT and CDR2 SNEGSKA (reference sequence). The CDR3 sequence is 15 residues long. This CDR3 is CSANMASGWQETQYF. For the CDR3, the DNA is TGCAGTGCTAACATGGCAAGCGGATGGCAAGAGACCCAGTACTTC.

Many counts were recorded for this clonotype. V is TRBV12-3 or TRBV12-4 and J is TRBJ2-7, with D perhaps TRBD2 (5 bases). Trimming pared 3 bases from V and 7 bases from J, leaving 13 bases between. The CDR3 covers 13 residues. The CDR3 sequence: CASSFSPSGEQYF. In DNA form, the CDR3 reads TGTGCCAGCAGTTTCTCTCCTTCGGGGGAGCAGTACTTC.

Comments on this clonotype: A clone one base away is much larger, so this may be a read error. This rearrangement joins TRBV7-9 to TRBJ2-7; maybe TRBD2 (5 bases). CDR3 length equals 14 residues. Trimming stripped 5 bases from V and 6 bases from J, with 17 bases between. Germline loops: CDR1 SEHNR, CDR2 FQNEAQ (reference sequence). The CDR3 region has the DNA TGTGCCAGCAGCCCCGGGGATACAGTCTCCGAGCAGTACTTC. Translating gives CASSPGDTVSEQYF.

This clonotype was picked up a small number of times. The chain joins TRBV6-1 to TRBJ1-6, with 10 bases fitting TRBD1. CDR1 is MNHNS and CDR2 is SASEGT in the germline V gene. The CDR3 loop spans 15 amino acids. V was clipped by 7 bases and J by 9 bases; unmatched bases: 9. The CDR3, as DNA: TGTGCCAGCACCACCCCCGGGACAGGGGTTTCACCCCTCCACTTT. Amino acids: CASTTPGTGVSPLHF.

In its sample, this clonotype was seen a few times. The chain recombines TRBV20-1 with TRBJ1-3, with 8 bases fitting TRBD1. Unmatched junction bases numbered 16, after V lost 1 base and J lost 2 bases. In germline, CDR1 is DFQATT, CDR2 SNEGSKA (reference sequence). The CDR3 is made up of 19 amino acids. The CDR3 sequence is CSARVRQGQGGITGNTIYF. The CDR3 DNA reads TGCAGTGCTAGAGTGAGGCAAGGACAGGGCGGCATAACTGGAAACACCATATATTTT.

The chain combines TRBV3-1 with TRBJ2-1; 10 bases map to TRBD2. The CDR3 totals 16 residues. Germline V gene sequence: CDR1 LGHDT, CDR2 YNNKEL (reference sequence). The trim removed 3 bases at V and 6 bases at J, leaving 8 bases unmatched. The CDR3 sequence: CASSQTPSGGPNEQFF. CDR3 DNA sequence: TGTGCCAGCAGCCAGACGCCTAGCGGGGGCCCCAATGAGCAGTTCTTC.

The rearrangement uses TRBV4-1 and TRBJ2-1; 12 positions match TRBD1. This CDR3 comprises 16 residues. CDR1 is MGHRA and CDR2 is YSYEKL in the germline V gene. V trimming: 4 bases; J trimming: 7 bases; junction bases outside the gene matches: 8. CDR3 DNA sequence: TGCGCCAGCAGCCTCGTGGGACAGGGGGCAGGTAATGAGCAGTTCTTC. Translated, it gives CASSLVGQGAGNEQFF.

This clonotype occurred a few times. The rearrangement joins TRBV4-1 to TRBJ1-1; TRBD1 matches 7 bases. Trimming took 0 bases from V and 3 from J; bases not matched to a gene: 7. Germline lookup yields CDR1 MGHRA and CDR2 YSYEKL. The CDR3 contains 16 residues. CDR3 in amino acids: CASSQDHRGLYTEAFF. The CDR3 DNA reads as TGCGCCAGCAGCCAAGACCACAGGGGTTTGTACACTGAAGCTTTCTTT.

This clonotype was detected many times. The gene calls are TRBV7-8 and TRBJ1-3; D is possibly TRBD1 (5 bases). Germline V gene lookup returns CDR1 SGHVS and CDR2 FQNEAQ. The CDR3 consists of 16 residues. V lost 9 bases, J lost 4 bases, and 22 bases lay in between. CDR3 nucleotide sequence: TGTGCCAGTCGCGGCCTGGACACGCACTGGGGAAACACCATATATTTT. Residues: CASRGLDTHWGNTIYF.

The gene calls are TRBV6-1 and TRBJ2-7; 10 bases are shared with TRBD1. The J segment lost 4 bases and the V segment lost 8 bases, leaving 11 bases of the junction unmatched. The CDR3 consists of 15 residues. CDR1 is MNHNS and CDR2 is SASEGT in the germline V gene. CDR3 DNA sequence: TGTGCCAGCTCTGGGCCGGGACAGGGGAGGTACGAGCAGTACTTC. Translating gives CASSGPGQGRYEQYF.

This clonotype came up many times. The V gene is TRBV2, the J gene TRBJ2-1; D might be TRBD1 or TRBD2, each matching 6 bases. The CDR3 is 15 residues long. From germline, CDR1 is SNHLY and CDR2 FYNNEI. V was pared by 3 bases and J by 6 bases, with 15 bases between. CDR3 sequence (DNA): TGTGCCAGCAGTGAGGGGGGCCACAGGGCCAATGAGCAGTTCTTC. Translated: CASSEGGHRANEQFF.

Regarding this clonotype: Given a much more abundant clone one base away, this may be a read error. J is TRBJ2-3 and V is TRBV7-9; TRBD2 is a possible D gene (6 bases). Germline CDR1 and CDR2: SEHNR and FQNEAQ (reference sequence). This CDR3 region has 12 residues. CDR3 sequence: CASSSGGNTRYF. CDR3 in DNA: TGTGCCAGCAGCTCCGGAGGGAATACGCGGTATTTT.

This clonotype was counted ten times or more. The V gene is TRBV28, the J gene TRBJ2-3; 11 bases agree with TRBD2. CDR1 and CDR2 (germline): MDHEN, SYDVKM. This CDR3 has 18 residues. J was trimmed by 2 bases and V by 6 bases; bases with no gene match: 13. CDR3 sequence: CASSGPSGGMAHTDTQYF. For the CDR3, the DNA is TGTGCCAGCAGCGGCCCTAGCGGGGGGATGGCACACACAGATACGCAGTATTTT.

This clonotype was picked up many times. This chain links TRBV6-1 with TRBJ1-2; D is uncertain. V lost 5 bases, J lost 0 bases, and 13 bases lay in between. Germline lookup yields CDR1 MNHNS and CDR2 SASEGT. The CDR3 is made up of 15 amino acids. The CDR3 nucleotides are TGTGCCAGCAGTTATTCAGTCGCCTCTAACTATGGCTACACCTTC. This sequence encodes CASSYSVASNYGYTF.

This clonotype was observed at least ten times. The V call is TRBV28, the J call TRBJ1-3, with 7 positions matching TRBD1. This CDR3 region has 14 residues. Germline CDR1 is MDHEN and CDR2 is SYDVKM. V lost 10 bases and J lost 0; bases outside the gene matches: 6. The CDR3 region has the DNA TGTGCCACCTGGGACAGTCCCTCTGGAAACACCATATATTTT. It specifies CATWDSPSGNTIYF.

This clonotype was observed at least ten times. V and J are TRBV4-2 and TRBJ2-7, with D unclear. Looked up from germline, CDR1 is LGHNA and CDR2 is YNFKEQ. With 0 bases removed from V and 3 bases from J, the gap between germline ends came to 9 bases. The CDR3 has 14 amino acids. CDR3 region: CASSQEWGHYEQYF. CDR3 nucleotide sequence: TGTGCCAGCAGCCAAGAGTGGGGTCACTACGAGCAGTACTTC.

This clonotype appeared many times. This sequence joins TRBV11-2 and TRBJ1-1; D might be TRBD1 (5 bases). V shed 5 bases and J shed 1 base, with 20 bases lying between them. This CDR3 has 17 residues. CDR1 and CDR2 from the germline V gene are SGHAT and FQNNGV. The CDR3 protein is CASSAPGRGKENTEAFF. For the CDR3, the DNA is TGTGCCAGCAGCGCTCCGGGACGGGGGAAAGAGAACACTGAAGCTTTCTTT.

This clonotype was seen at least ten times. This chain connects TRBV30 to TRBJ1-6; 7 nucleotides align to TRBD1. Germline assignment: CDR1 GTSNPN and CDR2 SVGIG (reference sequence). V shed 5 bases, J shed 10 bases, and the junction held 11 bases outside the gene matches. CDR3 size: 14 residues. The CDR3 DNA follows: TGTGCCTGGGGAGGGGACAGTCGATCATCACCCCTCCACTTT. Encoded protein: CAWGGDSRSSPLHF.

This clonotype was seen at least ten times. This chain joins TRBV18 and TRBJ2-7; the D gene is possibly TRBD2 (5 bases). There are 16 residues in the CDR3. V was trimmed by 0 bases and J by 7 bases, leaving 19 bases between them. Looked up from germline, CDR1 is KGHSH and CDR2 is LQKENI. The CDR3 loop reads CASSPPARGDMGEQYF. In nucleotides, the CDR3 is TGTGCCAGCTCACCACCGGCTCGGGGTGACATGGGAGAGCAGTACTTC.

This clonotype has a count of ten or more. This chain uses TRBV12-3 or TRBV12-4 with TRBJ2-2, with D perhaps matching TRBD1 (6 bases). The CDR3 loop spans 15 amino acids. V shed 2 bases and J shed 3 bases, with 10 bases lying between them. The CDR3: CASSLTGQDTGELFF. In DNA, the CDR3 is TGTGCCAGCAGTTTAACAGGGCAGGACACCGGGGAGCTGTTTTTT.

This clonotype has at least ten counts. The chain links TRBV5-5 to TRBJ1-5, with TRBD1 matching 8 bases. The ends lost 4 bases at V and 5 bases at J; junction bases unmatched: 5. The CDR3 spans 14 residues. CDR1 is SGHKS, CDR2 YYEKEE, per germline (reference sequence). The CDR3 protein is CASSLDRVDQPQHF. The CDR3 nucleotides are TGTGCCAGCAGCCTGGACAGGGTAGATCAGCCCCAGCATTTT.

This clonotype has a handful of counts. This chain joins TRBV6-5 and TRBJ2-1; either TRBD1 or TRBD2 may fit D (5 bases each). Germline V gene lookup returns CDR1 MNHEY and CDR2 SVGAGI. V was pared by 1 base and J by 5 bases, with 6 bases between. The CDR3 sequence is 13 residues long. As DNA, the CDR3 is TGTGCCAGCAGTTACTTGGGGGACAATGAGCAGTTCTTC. Protein sequence: CASSYLGDNEQFF.

This chain connects TRBV4-1 to TRBJ1-5; D unclear. This CDR3 is 14 amino acids long. Trimming left V 5 bases short and J 0 bases short, with 8 bases between. Per germline, CDR1 MGHRA and CDR2 YSYEKL. As DNA, the CDR3 is TGCGCCAGCAGCTGGAGGGTTAGCAATCAGCCCCAGCATTTT. It yields the protein CASSWRVSNQPQHF.

This clonotype was counted ten times or more. The CDR3 DNA reads TGCGCCAGCAGCTTGGTGGCGGGGCTCACCGGGGAGCTGTTTTTT. It yields the protein CASSLVAGLTGELFF. The chain links TRBV5-1 to TRBJ2-2, with D possibly matching TRBD2 (6 bases). V dropped 0 bases and J dropped 4 bases, with 10 bases sitting between them. CDR1 is SGHRS and CDR2 is YFSETQ in the germline V gene. The CDR3 runs to 15 residues.

This clonotype was seen more than once but under ten times. The chain joins TRBV12-5 to TRBJ1-1, with D perhaps matching TRBD1 (5 bases). The CDR3 length is 16 residues. The germline CDR1 and CDR2 sequences are LGHNT and FRNRAP. The ends were cut back, 1 base at V and 0 bases at J, with 12 bases in the middle. The CDR3 sequence: CASGLAARDLNTEAFF. The CDR3 DNA follows: TGTGCTAGTGGTTTGGCCGCCAGGGATCTGAACACTGAAGCTTTCTTT.

The chain carries TRBV12-3 or TRBV12-4 and TRBJ1-1; maybe TRBD1 (5 bases). CDR3 length: 12 amino acids. Trimming left V 2 bases short and J 8 bases short, with 9 bases between. CDR3 nucleotides: TGTGCCAGCAGTTTAACGGCAGGGGAAGCTTTCTTT. As protein: CASSLTAGEAFF.